The 15 T cell receptor beta chains below all came from one sample that was sequenced in a study of early T cells in non-severe SARS-CoV-2 infection. Each CDR3 protein is one row after TCRdb ran MiXCR on the 5' RACE reads. The data hold over 60,000 distinct CDR3 sequences, with roughly 8.7% observed a single time. Material: whole blood. Receptor source: an adult who was a healthcare worker with PCR-confirmed SARS-CoV-2 infection or an uninfected control (not recorded which).

The DNA for the CDR3 is TGCAGCGTTGGCTCAGGGGCCTATGGCTACACCTTC. It translates to CSVGSGAYGYTF. V gene TRBV29-1 combines with J gene TRBJ1-2, with a tentative D call TRBD1 (6 bases). In germline, CDR1 is SQVTM, CDR2 ANQGSEA. V shed 4 bases and J shed 4 bases, with 10 bases lying between them. This CDR3 is built from 12 residues.

In its sample, this clonotype was seen many times. The chain couples TRBV3-1 to TRBJ2-7; D gene ambiguous. CDR1 is LGHDT, CDR2 YNNKEL, per germline (reference sequence). V was trimmed by 2 bases and J by 7 bases, leaving 9 bases between them. The CDR3 runs 12 residues. The CDR3, as DNA: TGTGCCAGCAGCCAATCTAGTTTTGAGCAGTACTTC. This encodes CASSQSSFEQYF.

This clonotype showed up many times. The chain joins TRBV4-1 to TRBJ1-1; 7 nucleotides align to TRBD1. Germline lookup yields CDR1 MGHRA and CDR2 YSYEKL. After removal of 3 bases from V and 1 base from J, the junction contained 5 bases not matched to a gene. The CDR3 totals 15 residues. The CDR3 is CASSHRTGGNTEAFF. CDR3 DNA sequence: TGCGCCAGCAGCCATAGGACAGGAGGGAACACTGAAGCTTTCTTT.

This clonotype was seen many times. The gene calls are TRBV29-1 and TRBJ2-3, with 10 positions matching TRBD2. V lost 0 bases, J lost 7 bases, and 4 bases stayed unmatched. The V gene's germline CDR1 is SQVTM and CDR2 ANQGSEA. The CDR3 is 14 amino acids. This chain's CDR3 is CSVEDLAGVNTQYF. CDR3 sequence (DNA): TGCAGCGTTGAAGATCTAGCGGGAGTGAATACGCAGTATTTT.

The table lists this clonotype with many counts. The rearrangement links TRBV14 to TRBJ2-2; D remains ambiguous. CDR3 length: 12 amino acids. V shed 7 bases and J shed 3 bases, with 6 bases lying between them. Germline-derived CDR1 and CDR2 are SGHDN and FVKESK. Written as DNA, the CDR3 is TGTGCCAGCAACACGCACACCGGGGAGCTGTTTTTT. This sequence encodes CASNTHTGELFF.

The chain couples TRBV6-5 to TRBJ1-2, with D uncertain. The germline CDR1 and CDR2 sequences are MNHEY and SVGAGI. The CDR3 is made up of 15 amino acids. Trimming took 6 bases from V and 4 from J, leaving 18 bases between them. CDR3: CASRGFGRRAYGYTF. The CDR3 nucleotides are TGTGCCAGCAGGGGGTTCGGCAGGCGCGCCTATGGCTACACCTTC.

The sample holds a few counts of this clonotype. The genes are TRBV20-1 and TRBJ1-2; weak D call: TRBD1 (6 bases). CDR3 length: 15 amino acids. From germline, CDR1 is DFQATT and CDR2 SNEGSKA (reference sequence). Trimming cost V 5 bases and J 2 bases, with 18 bases left between them. The CDR3 sequence is CSASGVAGANYGYTF. The CDR3 nucleotides are TGCAGTGCTTCCGGGGTTGCGGGGGCAAACTATGGCTACACCTTC.

This clonotype was detected ten times or more. The chain carries TRBV12-3 or TRBV12-4 and TRBJ2-3; TRBD2 aligns across 7 bases. The ends lost 6 bases at V and 3 bases at J; junction bases unmatched: 18. This CDR3 is 18 amino acids long. The DNA for the CDR3 is TGTGCCAGCAGGTACACAAACGACCTAGCGGCTGGGACAGATACGCAGTATTTT. Protein: CASRYTNDLAAGTDTQYF.

This clonotype was seen a handful of times. The V call is TRBV27, the J call TRBJ1-1; D is undetermined. Germline CDR1 MNHEY, CDR2 SMNVEV (reference sequence). V shed 4 bases and J shed 1 base, with 13 bases lying between them. The CDR3 sequence is 15 residues long. The CDR3 DNA reads as TGTGCCAGCAGTTCTCGTCGTGTGGCGAACACTGAAGCTTTCTTT. Its protein is CASSSRRVANTEAFF.

This clonotype has a count of ten or more. This chain links TRBV20-1 with TRBJ1-1; TRBD1 is a possible D gene (6 bases). The CDR3 runs to 14 residues. Germline V gene lookup returns CDR1 DFQATT and CDR2 SNEGSKA (reference sequence). V lost 0 bases to trimming and J lost 3 bases, with 11 bases between them. The DNA for the CDR3 is TGCAGTGCTAGAGACGGGGGCCGCGACACTGAAGCTTTCTTT. Its translation is CSARDGGRDTEAFF.

This clonotype was recorded at least ten times. This chain joins TRBV7-3 and TRBJ2-3, with 8 bases matching TRBD2. Trimming cost V 3 bases and J 6 bases; bases outside gene matches: 5. CDR1 is SGHTA, CDR2 FQGTGA, per germline. CDR3 length: 14 amino acids. The CDR3 nucleotides read TGTGCCAGCAGCTTGAGCGGGGGACCCGATACGCAGTATTTT. Translating gives CASSLSGGPDTQYF.

This clonotype occurred a few times. This sequence joins TRBV30 and TRBJ2-3, with D unclear. This CDR3 comprises 15 residues. V shed 0 bases and J shed 4 bases, with 14 bases lying between them. Germline-derived CDR1 and CDR2 are GTSNPN and SVGIG (reference sequence). The CDR3 nucleotides read TGTGCCTGGAGTGTACGAATTTCTAGTCCAGATACGCAGTATTTT. It yields the protein CAWSVRISSPDTQYF.

The chain has TRBV6-5 and TRBJ1-4; maybe TRBD1 (6 bases). Trimming took off 4 bases at V and 8 bases at J, with 8 bases between the two ends. The CDR3 consists of 12 residues. Germline CDR1 and CDR2: MNHEY and SVGAGI. In DNA, the CDR3 is TGTGCCAGCAGTTCAGGGGACGAAAAACTGTTTTTT. It encodes CASSSGDEKLFF.

Concerning this clonotype: A much bigger clone sits one base away, suggesting this may be a read error. The chain links TRBV29-1 to TRBJ2-1; 10 bases fit TRBD2. Germline values: CDR1 SQVTM, CDR2 ANQGSEA. CDR3 length: 14 residues. V shed 7 bases and J 2 bases; nucleotides not matched to a gene: 5. The CDR3 nucleotides read TGCAGCGCCCCGGGACTAGCGACCTACAATGAGCAGTTCTTC. It translates to CSAPGLATYNEQFF.

The chain carries TRBV28 and TRBJ2-7; tentative D call: TRBD2 (7 bases). CDR3 length equals 13 residues. Germline V gene data show CDR1 as MDHEN and CDR2 as SYDVKM. Deletions cut 2 bases from V and 6 bases from J, with 11 bases between. CDR3 in amino acids: CASSLLGGGEQYF. CDR3 coding DNA: TGTGCCAGCAGTTTACTGGGAGGGGGCGAGCAGTACTTC.